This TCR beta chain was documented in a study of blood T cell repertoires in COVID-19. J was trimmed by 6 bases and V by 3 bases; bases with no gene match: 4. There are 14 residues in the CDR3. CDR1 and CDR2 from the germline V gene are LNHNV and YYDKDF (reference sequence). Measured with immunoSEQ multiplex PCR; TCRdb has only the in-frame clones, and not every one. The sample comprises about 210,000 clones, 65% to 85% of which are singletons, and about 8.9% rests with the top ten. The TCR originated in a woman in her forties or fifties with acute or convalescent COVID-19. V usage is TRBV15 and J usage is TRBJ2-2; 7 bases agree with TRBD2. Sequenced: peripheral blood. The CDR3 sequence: CATSRTSRAGELFF. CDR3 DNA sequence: TGTGCCACCAGCAGGACTAGCAGGGCCGGGGAGCTGTTTTTT.